This T cell receptor beta chain was sequenced during a study of technical replicates of blood from a few donors. The assay was immunoSEQ multiplex PCR, and TCRdb's table has in-frame clones only and misses some. The sample has 65,000 to 90,000 clones, approximately 93% seen once. The V end lost 6 bases, the J end lost 1 base, and 15 bases lay between the germline ends. Germline-derived CDR1 and CDR2 are SNHLY and FYNNEI. The CDR3 contains 15 residues. V gene TRBV2 combines with J gene TRBJ1-1; no firm D call. The clonotype was recovered from a human donor in good health. The sequenced sample consisted of T cells isolated from PBMCs. CDR3 sequence reads: CASSLTSSANTEAFF. The CDR3, as DNA: TGTGCCAGCAGCTTAACATCTTCCGCGAACACTGAAGCTTTCTTT.